This TCR beta chain was observed in a study of blood T cell repertoires in COVID-19. About the research overall: The samples span acute and convalescent COVID-19 from the United States, Italy and Spain. The cDNA or gDNA used as material had been derived from T cells, B-cell-depleted T cells, or PBMCs.

The germline V gene has CDR1 GTSNPN and CDR2 SVGIG (reference sequence). Trimming at V came to 5 bases and at J to 3 bases, leaving 15 bases not matched to a gene. This CDR3 is built from 16 residues. This clone was seen more than once but under ten times. Produced via immunoSEQ multiplex PCR; TCRdb's table is partial and in-frame only. In the table there are 310,000 or so clones, roughly 83% of which are singletons. The clonotype comes from a woman between 45 and 60 years old with acute or convalescent COVID-19. V usage is TRBV30 and J usage is TRBJ1-1, with 7 nucleotides matching TRBD1. Sequenced material: peripheral blood. This chain's CDR3 is CAWGIQGVAMDTEAFF. The CDR3, as DNA: TGTGCCTGGGGGATCCAGGGGGTCGCGATGGACACTGAAGCTTTCTTT.